One and the same sample provided the 3 T cell receptor beta chains below, sequenced in a study of T cells after yellow fever vaccination. TCRdb recomputed calls from the 5' RACE reads with MiXCR, one row per CDR3 protein. The sample yields 300,000 to 350,000 distinct CDR3 sequences, roughly 4.3% seen once. The sample here was PBMCs, taken 15 days after the yellow fever booster vaccination. These receptor sequences come from a man between 18 and 29 years old who received the YFV17D yellow fever vaccine.

A remark on this clonotype: An end of the junction differs from the germline gene, which may be a read error. The rearrangement joins TRBV16 to TRBJ2-1; D may be TRBD1 or TRBD2 (5 bases each). This CDR3 has 16 residues. CDR1 is KGHSY and CDR2 is FQNENV in the germline V gene. The CDR3 nucleotides read TGTGCCAGCACGGGACGGAGCCCCGATTCCTCCAATGAGCAGTTCTTC. Translating it yields CASTGRSPDSSNEQFF. The whole variable domain, filled in from reference TRBV16 and TRBJ2-1, reads GEEVAQTPKHLVRGEGQKAKLYCAPIKGHSYVFWYQQVLKNEFKFLISFQNENVFDETGMPKERFSAKCLPNSPCSLEIQATKLEDSAVYFCASTGRSPDSSNEQFFGPGTRLTVL.

This clonotype was detected ten times or more. The chain is built from TRBV28 and TRBJ1-1, with D perhaps matching TRBD1 (5 bases). This CDR3 is built from 11 residues. Germline CDR1 MDHEN, CDR2 SYDVKM. V was shortened by 3 bases and J by 11 bases, with 10 bases between the two germline ends. CDR3 nucleotides: TGTGCCAGCAGTTTCCGGGAGGGGGCTTTCTTT. As protein: CASSFREGAFF.

This clonotype was counted at least ten times. This rearrangement joins TRBV12-3 or TRBV12-4 to TRBJ1-2; D gene uncertain. The CDR3 length is 11 residues. The V gene lost 1 base and the J gene lost 8 bases, with 5 bases spanning the gap. The CDR3 loop reads CASSLGEGYTF. CDR3 in DNA: TGTGCCAGCAGTTTAGGGGAGGGCTACACCTTC.